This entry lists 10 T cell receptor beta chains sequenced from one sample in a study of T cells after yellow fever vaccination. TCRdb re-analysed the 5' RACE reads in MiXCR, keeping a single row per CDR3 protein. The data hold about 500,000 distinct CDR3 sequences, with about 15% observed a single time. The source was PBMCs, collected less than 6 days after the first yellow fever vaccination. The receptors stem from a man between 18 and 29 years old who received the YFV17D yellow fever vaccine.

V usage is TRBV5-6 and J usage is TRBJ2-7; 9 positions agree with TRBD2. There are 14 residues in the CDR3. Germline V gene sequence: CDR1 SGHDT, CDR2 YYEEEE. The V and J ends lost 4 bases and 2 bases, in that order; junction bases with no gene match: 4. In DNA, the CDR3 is TGTGCCAGCAGCGCGGGGGGGGGAACCTACGAGCAGTACGTC. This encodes CASSAGGGTYEQYV.

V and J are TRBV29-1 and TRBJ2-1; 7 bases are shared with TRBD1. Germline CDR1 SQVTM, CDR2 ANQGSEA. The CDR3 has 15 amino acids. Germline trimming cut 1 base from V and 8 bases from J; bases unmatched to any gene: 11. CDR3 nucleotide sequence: TGCAGCGTTGAAGCAGGACAGGTATTTACTGATGAGCAGTTCTTC. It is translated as CSVEAGQVFTDEQFF.

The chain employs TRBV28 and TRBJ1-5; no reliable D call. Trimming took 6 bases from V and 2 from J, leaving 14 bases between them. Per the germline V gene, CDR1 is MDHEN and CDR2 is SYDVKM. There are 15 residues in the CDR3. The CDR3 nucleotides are TGTGCCAGCAGCCAGATCGGGGAGGGCAATCAGCCCCAGCATTTT. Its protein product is CASSQIGEGNQPQHF.

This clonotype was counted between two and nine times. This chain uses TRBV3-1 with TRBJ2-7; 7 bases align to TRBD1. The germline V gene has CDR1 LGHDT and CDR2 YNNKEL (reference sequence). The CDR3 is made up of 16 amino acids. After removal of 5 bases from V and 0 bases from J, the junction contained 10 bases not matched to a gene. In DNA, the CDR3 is TGTGCCAGCAGCAAATGGACAGGTTGGAGCTCCTACGAGCAGTACTTC. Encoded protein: CASSKWTGWSSYEQYF.

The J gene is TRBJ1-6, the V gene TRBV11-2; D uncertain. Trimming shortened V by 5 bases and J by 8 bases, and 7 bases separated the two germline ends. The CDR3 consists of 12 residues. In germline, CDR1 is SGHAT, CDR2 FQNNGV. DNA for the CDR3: TGTGCCAGCAGCCTGAATGATTCACCCCTCCACTTT. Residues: CASSLNDSPLHF.

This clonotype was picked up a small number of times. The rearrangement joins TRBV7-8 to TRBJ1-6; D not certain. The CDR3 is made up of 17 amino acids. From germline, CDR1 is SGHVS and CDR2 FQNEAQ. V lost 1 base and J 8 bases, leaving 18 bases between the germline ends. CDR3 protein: CASSLVIPGPADSPLHF. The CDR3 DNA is TGTGCCAGCAGCTTAGTTATACCCGGGCCGGCGGATTCACCCCTCCACTTT.

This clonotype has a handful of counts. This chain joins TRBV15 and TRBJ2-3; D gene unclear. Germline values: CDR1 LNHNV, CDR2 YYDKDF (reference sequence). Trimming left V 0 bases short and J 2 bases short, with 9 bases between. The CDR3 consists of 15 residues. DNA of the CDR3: TGTGCCACCAGCAGAGAGGCAGGTCCCACAGATACGCAGTATTTT. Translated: CATSREAGPTDTQYF.

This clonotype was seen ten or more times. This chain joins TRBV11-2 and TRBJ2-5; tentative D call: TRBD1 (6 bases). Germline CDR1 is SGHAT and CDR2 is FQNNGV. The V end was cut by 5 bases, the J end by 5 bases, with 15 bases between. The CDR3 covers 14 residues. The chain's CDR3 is CASSGETGWETQYF. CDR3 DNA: TGTGCCAGCAGCGGTGAGACAGGTTGGGAGACCCAGTACTTC.

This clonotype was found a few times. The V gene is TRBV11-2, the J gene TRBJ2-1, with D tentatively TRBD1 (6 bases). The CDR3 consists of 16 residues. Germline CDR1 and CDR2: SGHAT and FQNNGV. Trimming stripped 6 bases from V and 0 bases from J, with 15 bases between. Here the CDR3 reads CASRHIQGPSYNEQFF. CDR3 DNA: TGTGCCAGCAGACACATACAGGGTCCCTCCTACAATGAGCAGTTCTTC. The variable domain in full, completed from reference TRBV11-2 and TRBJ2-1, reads EAGVAQSPRYKIIEKRQSVAFWCNPISGHATLYWYQQILGQGPKLLIQFQNNGVVDDSQLPKDRFSAERLKGVDSTLKIQPAKLEDSAVYLCASRHIQGPSYNEQFFGPGTRLTVL.

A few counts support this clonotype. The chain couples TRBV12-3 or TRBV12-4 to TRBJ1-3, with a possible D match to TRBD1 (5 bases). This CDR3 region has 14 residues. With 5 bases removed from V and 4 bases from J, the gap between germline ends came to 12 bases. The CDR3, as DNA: TGTGCCAGCAGTCCCAGGGTTCTCGGAAACACCATATATTTT. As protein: CASSPRVLGNTIYF.